The entry below describes one T cell receptor beta chain. No antigen is known for it. The junction departs from germline at one end; a sequencing error may be responsible. This sample is part of a study of tumor-infiltrating lymphocytes in primary liver carcinoma. Study summary: The tumors, T1-T3 N0M0 lesions, were about 4.2 to 11 cm across.

General observations from the study: Relative to blood, tumors carried a significantly larger fraction of the repertoire in their top 250 clones (p = 0.039).

Making TCR beta cDNA involved 400 to 600 ng total RNA and a constant-region primer. Each TCR beta library was derived from three nested multiplex PCR rounds that employed slightly modified ARM-PCR. The opening two PCR rounds, around 10 cycles each, paired TRBV1-TRBV30 forward primers with a C-beta reverse primer. Each CDR3 protein is one row after TCRdb ran MiXCR on the multiplex PCR reads. The sample lists roughly 200,000 distinct CDR3 sequences, about 85% occurring once. The CDR3 is 13 amino acids. CDR1 and CDR2 (germline): SQVTM, ANQGSEA. Each 20-30 mg portion of unsorted bulk tissue served as the source for co-extraction of RNA and DNA.

This rearrangement joins TRBV29-1 to TRBJ1-2, with D unclear. Source material: tumor tissue from primary liver carcinoma. The TCR comes from a man in his forties with primary liver carcinoma and hepatitis B virus infection. The CDR3 loop reads CSVATDGYYSYAF. CDR3 DNA: TGCAGCGTTGCCACGGACGGATACTATAGCTACGCCTTC.